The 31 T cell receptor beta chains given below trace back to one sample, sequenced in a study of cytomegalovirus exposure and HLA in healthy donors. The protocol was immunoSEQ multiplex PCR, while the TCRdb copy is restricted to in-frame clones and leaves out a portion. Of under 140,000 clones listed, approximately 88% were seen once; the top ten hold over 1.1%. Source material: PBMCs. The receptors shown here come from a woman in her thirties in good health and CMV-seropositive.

This chain's CDR3 is CASSAGVSGNQPQHF. In nucleotides, the CDR3 is TGTGCCAGCAGTGCGGGGGTTTCGGGCAATCAGCCCCAGCATTTT. This chain connects TRBV2 to TRBJ1-5; TRBD1 might be the D (5 bases). The CDR3 extends over 15 amino acids. The V end lost 4 bases, the J end lost 2 bases, and 12 bases lay between the germline ends. Germline V gene lookup returns CDR1 SNHLY and CDR2 FYNNEI.

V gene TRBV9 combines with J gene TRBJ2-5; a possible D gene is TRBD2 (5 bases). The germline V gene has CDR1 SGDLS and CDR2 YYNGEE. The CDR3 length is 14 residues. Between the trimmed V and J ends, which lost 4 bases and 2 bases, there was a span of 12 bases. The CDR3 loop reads CASSPPGGQETQYF. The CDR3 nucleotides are TGTGCCAGCAGCCCCCCAGGAGGTCAAGAGACCCAGTACTTC.

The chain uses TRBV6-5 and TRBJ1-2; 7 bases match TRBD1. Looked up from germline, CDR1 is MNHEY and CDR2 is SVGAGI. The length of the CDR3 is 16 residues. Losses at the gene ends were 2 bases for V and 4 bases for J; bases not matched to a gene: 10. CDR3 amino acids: CASSYDRDSIRYGYTF. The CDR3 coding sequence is TGTGCCAGCAGTTACGATAGGGACAGCATACGCTATGGCTACACCTTC.

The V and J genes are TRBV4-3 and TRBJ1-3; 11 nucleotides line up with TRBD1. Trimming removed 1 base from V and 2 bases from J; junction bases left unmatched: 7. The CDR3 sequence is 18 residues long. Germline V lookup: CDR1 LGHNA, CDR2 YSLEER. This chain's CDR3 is CASSQGPLGQGAGNTIYF. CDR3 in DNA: TGCGCCAGCAGCCAAGGCCCCCTGGGACAGGGGGCTGGAAACACCATATATTTT.

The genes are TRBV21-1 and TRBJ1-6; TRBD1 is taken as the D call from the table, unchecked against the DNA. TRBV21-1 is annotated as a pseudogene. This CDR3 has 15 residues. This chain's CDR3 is CASSKAQASCSPLHF. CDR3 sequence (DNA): TGTGCCAGCAGCAAAGCCCAGGCTTCCTGTTCACCCCTCCACTTT.

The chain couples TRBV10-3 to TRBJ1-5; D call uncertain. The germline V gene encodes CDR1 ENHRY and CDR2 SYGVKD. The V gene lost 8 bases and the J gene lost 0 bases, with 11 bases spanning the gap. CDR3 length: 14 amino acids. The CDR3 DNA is TGTGCCATCGGGCCAGCTTATAGCAATCAGCCCCAGCATTTT. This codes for CAIGPAYSNQPQHF.

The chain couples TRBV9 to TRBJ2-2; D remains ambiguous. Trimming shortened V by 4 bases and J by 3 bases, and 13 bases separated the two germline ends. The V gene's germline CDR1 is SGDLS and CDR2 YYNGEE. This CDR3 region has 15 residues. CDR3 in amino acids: CASSPSNSDTGELFF. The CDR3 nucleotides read TGTGCCAGCAGCCCTAGTAACTCCGACACCGGGGAGCTGTTTTTT.

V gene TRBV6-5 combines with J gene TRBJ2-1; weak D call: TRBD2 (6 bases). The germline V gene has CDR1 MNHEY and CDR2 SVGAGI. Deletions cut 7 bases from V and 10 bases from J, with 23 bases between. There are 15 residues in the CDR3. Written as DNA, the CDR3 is TGTGCCAGCATGGGGGGTGGCGGACCGGAAGAGGAGCAGTTCTTC. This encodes CASMGGGGPEEEQFF.

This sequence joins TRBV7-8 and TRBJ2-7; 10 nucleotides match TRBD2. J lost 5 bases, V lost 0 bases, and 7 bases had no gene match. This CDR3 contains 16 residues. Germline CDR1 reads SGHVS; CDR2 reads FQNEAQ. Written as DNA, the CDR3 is TGTGCCAGCAGCTTAGCGAAAGCGGGGGGGCCCCACGAGCAGTACTTC. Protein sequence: CASSLAKAGGPHEQYF.

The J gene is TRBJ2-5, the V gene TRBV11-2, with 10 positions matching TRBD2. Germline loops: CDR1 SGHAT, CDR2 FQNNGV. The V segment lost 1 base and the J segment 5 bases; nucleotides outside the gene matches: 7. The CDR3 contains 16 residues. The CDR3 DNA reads TGTGCCAGCAGCTTAGGGACTAGCGGTGACGGGGAGACCCAGTACTTC. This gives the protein CASSLGTSGDGETQYF.

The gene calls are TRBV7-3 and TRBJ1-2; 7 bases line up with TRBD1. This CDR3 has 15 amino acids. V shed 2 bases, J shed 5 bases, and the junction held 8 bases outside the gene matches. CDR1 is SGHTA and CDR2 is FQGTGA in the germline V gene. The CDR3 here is CASSLVAGTEYGYTF. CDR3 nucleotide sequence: TGTGCCAGCAGCTTAGTAGCCGGGACAGAATATGGCTACACCTTC.

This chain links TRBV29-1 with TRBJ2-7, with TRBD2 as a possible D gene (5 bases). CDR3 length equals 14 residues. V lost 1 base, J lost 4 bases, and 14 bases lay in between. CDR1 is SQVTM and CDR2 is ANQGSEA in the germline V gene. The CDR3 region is CSVEVDGGGYEQYF. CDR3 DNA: TGCAGCGTTGAAGTCGATGGAGGCGGATACGAGCAGTACTTC.

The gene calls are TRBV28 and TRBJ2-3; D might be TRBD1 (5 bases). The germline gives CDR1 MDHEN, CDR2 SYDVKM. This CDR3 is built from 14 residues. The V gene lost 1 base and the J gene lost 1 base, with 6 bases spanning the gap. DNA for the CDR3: TGTGCCAGCAGTTTATCCAGGGGCACAGATACGCAGTATTTT. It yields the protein CASSLSRGTDTQYF.

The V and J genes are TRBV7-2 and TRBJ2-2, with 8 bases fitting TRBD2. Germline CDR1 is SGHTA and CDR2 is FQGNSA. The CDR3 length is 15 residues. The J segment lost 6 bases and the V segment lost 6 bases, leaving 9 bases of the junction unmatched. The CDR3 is CASREGLESAGELFF. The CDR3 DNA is TGTGCCAGCAGGGAGGGACTAGAGAGTGCCGGGGAGCTGTTTTTT.

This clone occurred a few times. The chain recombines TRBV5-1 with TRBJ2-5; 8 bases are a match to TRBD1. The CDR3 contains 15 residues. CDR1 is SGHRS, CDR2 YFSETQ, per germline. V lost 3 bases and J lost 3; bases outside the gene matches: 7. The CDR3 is CASSWRPGQEETQYF. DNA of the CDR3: TGCGCCAGCAGCTGGAGACCGGGACAGGAAGAGACCCAGTACTTC.

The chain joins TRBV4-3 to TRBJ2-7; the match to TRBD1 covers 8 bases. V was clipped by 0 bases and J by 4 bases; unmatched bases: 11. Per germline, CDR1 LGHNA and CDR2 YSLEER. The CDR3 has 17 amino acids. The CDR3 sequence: CASSQDWTGTIPYEQYF. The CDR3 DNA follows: TGCGCCAGCAGCCAAGATTGGACAGGGACCATCCCGTACGAGCAGTACTTC.

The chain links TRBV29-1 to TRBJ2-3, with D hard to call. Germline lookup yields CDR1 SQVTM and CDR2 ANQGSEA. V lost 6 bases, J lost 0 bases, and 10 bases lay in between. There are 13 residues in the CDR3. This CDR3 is CSVDWPSTDTQYF. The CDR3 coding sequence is TGCAGCGTAGACTGGCCGAGCACAGATACGCAGTATTTT.

The CDR3 protein is CASSESVLAGQRGTQYF. In DNA form, the CDR3 reads TGTGCCAGCAGTGAGTCGGTGTTAGCGGGCCAACGGGGTACGCAGTATTTT. The chain has TRBV2 and TRBJ2-3; 7 nucleotides line up with TRBD2. The CDR3 extends over 17 amino acids. Germline CDR1 is SNHLY and CDR2 is FYNNEI. V was clipped by 3 bases and J by 8 bases; unmatched bases: 17.

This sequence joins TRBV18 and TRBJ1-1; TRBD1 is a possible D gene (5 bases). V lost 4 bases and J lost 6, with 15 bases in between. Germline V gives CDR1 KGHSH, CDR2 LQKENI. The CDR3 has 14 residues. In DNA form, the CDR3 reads TGTGCCAGCTCACTGCCCGGGGGAGGGTCTGAAGCTTTCTTT. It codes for CASSLPGGGSEAFF.

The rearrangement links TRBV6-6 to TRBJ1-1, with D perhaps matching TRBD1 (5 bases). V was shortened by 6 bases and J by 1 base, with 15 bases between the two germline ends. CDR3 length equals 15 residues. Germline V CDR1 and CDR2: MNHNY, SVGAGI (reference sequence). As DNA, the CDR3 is TGTGCCAGCAGACGACAGTGGGATGGGAACACTGAAGCTTTCTTT. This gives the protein CASRRQWDGNTEAFF.

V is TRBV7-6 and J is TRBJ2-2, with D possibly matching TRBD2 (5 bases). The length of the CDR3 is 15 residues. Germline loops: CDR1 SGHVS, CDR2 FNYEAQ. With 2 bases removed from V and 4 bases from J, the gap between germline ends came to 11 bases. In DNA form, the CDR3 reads TGTGCCAGCAGCTTACTAACTAGGCCCACCGGGGAGCTGTTTTTT. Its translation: CASSLLTRPTGELFF. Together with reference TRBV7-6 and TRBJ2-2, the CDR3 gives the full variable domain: GAGVSQSPRYKVTKRGQDVALRCDPISGHVSLYWYRQALGQGPEFLTYFNYEAQQDKSGLPNDRFSAERPEGSISTLTIQRTEQRDSAMYRCASSLLTRPTGELFFGEGSRLTVL.

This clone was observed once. As DNA, the CDR3 is TGTGCCAGCAGCTTAGCCACCGGTCTCTCCTATAATTCACCCCTCCACTTT. Protein sequence: CASSLATGLSYNSPLHF. The J gene is TRBJ1-6, the V gene TRBV7-9; unclear D gene. The CDR3 has 17 amino acids. The germline CDR1 and CDR2 sequences are SEHNR and FQNEAQ (reference sequence). V was cut by 0 bases and J by 0 bases, with 9 bases left in between.

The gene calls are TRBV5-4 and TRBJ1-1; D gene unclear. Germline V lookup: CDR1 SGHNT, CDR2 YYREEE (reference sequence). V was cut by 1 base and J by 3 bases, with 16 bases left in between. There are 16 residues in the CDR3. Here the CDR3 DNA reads TGTGCCAGCAGCTTGACTAGGGCGGGAGGCTACACTGAAGCTTTCTTT. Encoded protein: CASSLTRAGGYTEAFF.

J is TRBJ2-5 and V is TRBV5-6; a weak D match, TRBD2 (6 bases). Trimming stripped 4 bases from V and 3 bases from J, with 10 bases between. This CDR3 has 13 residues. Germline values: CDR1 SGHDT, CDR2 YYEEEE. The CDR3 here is CASSRTGEETQYF. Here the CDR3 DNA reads TGTGCCAGCAGCCGTACGGGGGAAGAGACCCAGTACTTC.

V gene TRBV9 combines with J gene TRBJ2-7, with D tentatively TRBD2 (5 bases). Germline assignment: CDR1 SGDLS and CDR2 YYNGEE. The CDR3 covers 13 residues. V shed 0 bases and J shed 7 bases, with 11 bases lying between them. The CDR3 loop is CASSVDPRGEQYF. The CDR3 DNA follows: TGTGCCAGCAGCGTAGACCCCCGGGGAGAGCAGTACTTC. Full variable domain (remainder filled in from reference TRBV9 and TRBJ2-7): DSGVTQTPKHLITATGQRVTLRCSPRSGDLSVYWYQQSLDQGLQFLIQYYNGEERAKGNILERFSAQQFPDLHSELNLSSLELGDSALYFCASSVDPRGEQYFGPGTRLTVT.

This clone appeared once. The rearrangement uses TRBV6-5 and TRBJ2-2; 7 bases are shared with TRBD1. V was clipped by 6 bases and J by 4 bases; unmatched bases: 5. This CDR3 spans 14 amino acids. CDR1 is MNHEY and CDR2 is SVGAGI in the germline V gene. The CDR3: CASRLTGSTGELFF. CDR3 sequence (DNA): TGTGCCAGCAGGTTGACAGGGAGCACCGGGGAGCTGTTTTTT.

In DNA, the CDR3 is TGTGCCACCAAGACAGGATTGAACACTGAAGCTTTCTTT. Translating gives CATKTGLNTEAFF. The chain couples TRBV6-1 to TRBJ1-1, with D maybe TRBD1 (6 bases). Trimming cost V 10 bases and J 0 bases, with 12 bases left between them. Germline lookup yields CDR1 MNHNS and CDR2 SASEGT. The length of the CDR3 is 13 residues.

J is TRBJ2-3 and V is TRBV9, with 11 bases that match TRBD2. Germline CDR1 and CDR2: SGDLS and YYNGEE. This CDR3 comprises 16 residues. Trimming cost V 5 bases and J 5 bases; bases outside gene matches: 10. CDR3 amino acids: CASRKTSGGKRDTQYF. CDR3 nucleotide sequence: TGTGCCAGCAGGAAAACTAGCGGGGGTAAGCGAGATACGCAGTATTTT.

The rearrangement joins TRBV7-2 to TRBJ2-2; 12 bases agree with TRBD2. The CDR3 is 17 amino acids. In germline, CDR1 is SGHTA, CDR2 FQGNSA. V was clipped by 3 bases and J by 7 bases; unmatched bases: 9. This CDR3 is CASSLASGGAVSGELFF. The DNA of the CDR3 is TGTGCCAGCAGCTTGGCTAGCGGGGGGGCCGTGAGCGGGGAGCTGTTTTTT.

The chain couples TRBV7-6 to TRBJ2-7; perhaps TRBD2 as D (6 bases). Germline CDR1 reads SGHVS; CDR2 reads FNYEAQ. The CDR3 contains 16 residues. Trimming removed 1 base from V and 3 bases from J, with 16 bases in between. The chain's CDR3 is CASSLGARGLDYEQYF. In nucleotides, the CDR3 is TGTGCCAGCAGCTTAGGGGCCCGGGGGTTAGACTACGAGCAGTACTTC.

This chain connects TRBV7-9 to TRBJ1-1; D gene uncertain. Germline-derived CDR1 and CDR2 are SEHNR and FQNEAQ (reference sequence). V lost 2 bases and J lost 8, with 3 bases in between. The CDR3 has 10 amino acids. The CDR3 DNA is TGTGCCAGCAGCTTACAGGAAGCTTTCTTT. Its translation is CASSLQEAFF.